Below, 4 T cell receptor beta chains from the same sample are listed, as sequenced in a study of control samples from healthy donors and cancer patients. Generated by immunoSEQ multiplex PCR, the TCRdb table keeps only in-frame clones and is missing some. The data hold around 140,000 clones, with around 90% observed a single time. The sample comprised blood. The receptors derive from a middle-aged man in good health.

The chain joins TRBV24-1 to TRBJ2-5; D could derive from TRBD1 or TRBD2 (5 bases each). Trimming shortened V by 3 bases and J by 2 bases, and 9 bases separated the two germline ends. The germline V gene has CDR1 KGHDR and CDR2 SFDVKD. This CDR3 region has 14 residues. The CDR3 DNA is TGTGCCACCAGTGATCGGGACCGTCAAGAGACCCAGTACTTC. This gives the protein CATSDRDRQETQYF.

With regard to this clone: This specimen includes other DNA sequences encoding the same CDR3. The chain has TRBV19 and TRBJ1-1; D unresolved. This CDR3 is 16 amino acids long. From germline, CDR1 is LNHDA and CDR2 SQIVND (reference sequence). The germline V and J ends were trimmed by 1 base and 11 bases, with 23 bases remaining between them. The CDR3: CASSIAPDQAAAVAFF. The CDR3, as DNA: TGTGCCAGTAGTATAGCCCCGGACCAGGCGGCAGCGGTGGCTTTCTTT.

The chain couples TRBV3-1 (or the pseudogene TRBV3-2) to TRBJ1-5; unclear D gene. The V end lost 3 bases, the J end lost 7 bases, and 10 bases lay between the germline ends. There are 13 residues in the CDR3. Germline V gene lookup returns CDR1 LGHDT and CDR2 YNNKEL (reference sequence). CDR3 sequence reads: CASSHQRNQPQHF. The CDR3 nucleotides are TGTGCCAGCAGCCACCAGAGGAACCAGCCCCAGCATTTT.

The V gene is TRBV5-1, the J gene TRBJ2-5, with 7 bases identical to TRBD2. The junction had 6 bases not matched to a gene; V was cut back by 0 bases and J by 4 bases. CDR1 and CDR2 (germline): SGHRS, YFSETQ. This CDR3 is 15 amino acids long. This CDR3 is CASSLGAPGGETQYF. The CDR3 region has the DNA TGCGCCAGCAGCTTGGGTGCGCCGGGGGGAGAGACCCAGTACTTC.